The 14 T cell receptor beta chains reported below all come from one sample, sequenced in a study of blood T cells in healthy people across ages. Primers used in a second PCR of roughly 6 to 12 cycles were a sample-barcoded 5' primer and a J-beta primer mix. TCRdb passed the 5' RACE reads through MiXCR, listing each CDR3 protein once. The sample has about 650,000 distinct CDR3 sequences, around 32% seen once. Sequencing was carried out using blood. All receptors derive from an elderly woman in good health.

This clonotype was seen a few times. The chain joins TRBV6-1 to TRBJ2-7; possibly TRBD2 for D (5 bases). Per the germline V gene, CDR1 is MNHNS and CDR2 is SASEGT. This CDR3 region has 15 residues. The V and J ends lost 7 bases and 2 bases respectively, with 18 bases between them. The DNA for the CDR3 is TGTGCCAGCACACTCTCCTCGGGGATTGCCTACGAGCAGTACTTC. This translates into CASTLSSGIAYEQYF.

The chain employs TRBV11-2 and TRBJ1-1; a weak D match, TRBD1 (5 bases). V was trimmed by 8 bases and J by 5 bases, leaving 18 bases between them. The CDR3 totals 14 residues. Looked up from germline, CDR1 is SGHAT and CDR2 is FQNNGV. The CDR3 sequence is CASRGAGRMTEAFF. The CDR3 coding sequence is TGTGCCAGCCGAGGGGCAGGGAGGATGACTGAAGCTTTCTTT.

This clonotype has a count of ten or more. The rearrangement uses TRBV10-3 and TRBJ2-3; tentative D call: TRBD2 (6 bases). Germline CDR1 ENHRY, CDR2 SYGVKD. V lost 5 bases, J lost 0 bases, and 9 bases lay in between. The CDR3 has 14 residues. CDR3 in DNA: TGTGCCATCAGTCCAGGGAGGAGCACAGATACGCAGTATTTT. As protein: CAISPGRSTDTQYF.

In its sample, this clonotype was seen a few times. The CDR3 nucleotides are TGTGCCAGCAGCGCCAGACAGGGAGGCACTAATGAAAAACTGTTTTTT. Amino acids: CASSARQGGTNEKLFF. This chain joins TRBV7-8 and TRBJ1-4, with 7 bases fitting TRBD1. J lost 2 bases, V lost 5 bases, and 8 bases had no gene match. The CDR3 runs to 16 residues. Looked up from germline, CDR1 is SGHVS and CDR2 is FQNEAQ. The whole variable domain, filled in from reference TRBV7-8 and TRBJ1-4, reads GAGVSQSPRYKVAKRGQDVALRCDPISGHVSLFWYQQALGQGPEFLTYFQNEAQLDKSGLPSDRFFAERPEGSVSTLKIQRTQQEDSAVYLCASSARQGGTNEKLFFGSGTQLSVL.

The chain carries TRBV6-1 and TRBJ1-1, with D possibly matching TRBD1 (6 bases). V was shortened by 9 bases and J by 0 bases, with 8 bases between the two germline ends. The CDR3 has 12 amino acids. Per germline, CDR1 MNHNS and CDR2 SASEGT. CDR3 in DNA: TGTGCCAGTGACAGGTTGAACACTGAAGCTTTCTTT. Its translation: CASDRLNTEAFF.

This clonotype was found many times. The CDR3 is CASSYSAPGSGETQYF. The CDR3 coding sequence is TGTGCCAGCAGTTACTCGGCTCCAGGGAGCGGAGAGACCCAGTACTTC. The V gene is TRBV6-5, the J gene TRBJ2-5; D is perhaps TRBD1 or TRBD2 (5 bases each). Trimming took 0 bases from V and 4 from J, leaving 15 bases between them. Germline values: CDR1 MNHEY, CDR2 SVGAGI. The CDR3 covers 16 residues.

V usage is TRBV7-6 and J usage is TRBJ2-1; perhaps TRBD1 as D (5 bases). Trimming pared 2 bases from V and 6 bases from J, leaving 11 bases between. The CDR3 spans 14 residues. CDR1 is SGHVS, CDR2 FNYEAQ, per germline. The CDR3 is CASSLTRQSNEQFF. CDR3 nucleotide sequence: TGTGCCAGCAGCTTAACGCGACAGAGCAATGAGCAGTTCTTC.

This clonotype was detected many times. The genes are TRBV15 and TRBJ2-7, with unresolved D. The CDR3 spans 14 residues. V shed 0 bases and J shed 4 bases, with 10 bases lying between them. The germline gives CDR1 LNHNV, CDR2 YYDKDF (reference sequence). DNA for the CDR3: TGTGCCACCAGCAGAGAGGGCCGAGGATACGAGCAGTACTTC. This codes for CATSREGRGYEQYF. Looking up the rest from reference TRBV15 and TRBJ2-7 gives the full variable domain: DAMVIQNPRYQVTQFGKPVTLSCSQTLNHNVMYWYQQKSSQAPKLLFHYYDKDFNNEADTPDNFQSRRPNTSFCFLDIRSPGLGDTAMYLCATSREGRGYEQYFGPGTRLTVT.

This clonotype was counted ten times or more. V and J are TRBV7-2 and TRBJ2-1; D remains unclear. Germline-derived CDR1 and CDR2 are SGHTA and FQGNSA. The CDR3 is made up of 13 amino acids. V was shortened by 5 bases and J by 9 bases, with 14 bases between the two germline ends. This chain's CDR3 is CASSPRRRFEQFF. The CDR3 coding sequence is TGTGCCAGCAGCCCCCGGCGTAGGTTTGAGCAGTTCTTC.

The sample holds many counts of this clonotype. The chain has TRBV20-1 and TRBJ1-2, with 10 bases fitting TRBD1. The germline gives CDR1 DFQATT, CDR2 SNEGSKA (reference sequence). This CDR3 contains 14 residues. Trimming removed 1 base from V and 11 bases from J; junction bases left unmatched: 10. CDR3 coding DNA: TGCAGTGCTAGAGCGGGACAGGGGAACGAGGCGTACACCTTC. Its protein product is CSARAGQGNEAYTF.

This clonotype was detected many times. The chain is built from TRBV20-1 and TRBJ2-5; D might be TRBD1 (5 bases). The V end lost 5 bases, the J end lost 5 bases, and 9 bases lay between the germline ends. Germline lookup yields CDR1 DFQATT and CDR2 SNEGSKA (reference sequence). This CDR3 is built from 11 residues. The CDR3 loop reads CSAEGAETQYF. CDR3 sequence (DNA): TGCAGTGCTGAAGGGGCGGAGACCCAGTACTTC.

The sample holds many counts of this clonotype. The chain carries TRBV6-2 or TRBV6-3 and TRBJ1-1; unclear D gene. Trimming pared 7 bases from V and 0 bases from J, leaving 12 bases between. CDR3 length equals 14 residues. CDR1 and CDR2 (germline): MNHEY, SVGEGT. This CDR3 reads CASNRNVMNTEAFF. In DNA form, the CDR3 reads TGTGCCAGCAATCGCAACGTAATGAACACTGAAGCTTTCTTT.

The table lists this clonotype with many counts. This chain links TRBV20-1 with TRBJ2-7; 11 nucleotides line up with TRBD2. The ends lost 6 bases at V and 0 bases at J; junction bases unmatched: 10. Germline V lookup: CDR1 DFQATT, CDR2 SNEGSKA (reference sequence). This CDR3 is built from 16 residues. CDR3 loop: CSAKGLAGFSSYEQYF. CDR3 sequence (DNA): TGCAGTGCGAAAGGACTAGCGGGCTTCAGCTCCTACGAGCAGTACTTC.

This clonotype was recorded at least ten times. The chain uses TRBV20-1 and TRBJ2-3; D is tentatively TRBD1 or TRBD2 (6 bases each). V lost 1 base and J lost 6, with 23 bases in between. CDR3 size: 17 residues. The V gene's germline CDR1 is DFQATT and CDR2 SNEGSKA (reference sequence). This CDR3 reads CSARVNSGPGARDTQYF. In nucleotides, the CDR3 is TGCAGTGCTAGAGTAAATAGCGGCCCGGGGGCAAGGGATACGCAGTATTTT.